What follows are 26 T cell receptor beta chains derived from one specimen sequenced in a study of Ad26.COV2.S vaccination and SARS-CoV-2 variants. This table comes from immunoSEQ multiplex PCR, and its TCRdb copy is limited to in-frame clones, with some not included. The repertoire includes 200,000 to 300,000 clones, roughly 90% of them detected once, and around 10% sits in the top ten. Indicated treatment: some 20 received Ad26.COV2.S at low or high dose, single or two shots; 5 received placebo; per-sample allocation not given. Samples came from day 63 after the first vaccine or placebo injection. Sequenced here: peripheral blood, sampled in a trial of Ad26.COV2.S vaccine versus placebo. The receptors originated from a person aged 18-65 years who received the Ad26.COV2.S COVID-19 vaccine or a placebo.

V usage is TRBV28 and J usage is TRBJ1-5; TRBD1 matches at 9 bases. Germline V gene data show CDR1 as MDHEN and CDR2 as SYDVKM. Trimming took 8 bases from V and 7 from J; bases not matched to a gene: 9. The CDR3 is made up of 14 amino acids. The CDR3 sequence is CASRRTGEGQPQHF. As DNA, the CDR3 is TGTGCCAGCCGAAGGACAGGGGAAGGACAGCCCCAGCATTTT.

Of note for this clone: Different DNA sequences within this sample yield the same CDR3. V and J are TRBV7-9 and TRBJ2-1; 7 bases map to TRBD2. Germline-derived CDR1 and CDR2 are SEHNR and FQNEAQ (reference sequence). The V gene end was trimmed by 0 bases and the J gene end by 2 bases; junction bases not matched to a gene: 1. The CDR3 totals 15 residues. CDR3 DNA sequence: TGTGCCAGCAGCTTAGCGGGAGGGCCCTACAATGAGCAGTTCTTC. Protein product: CASSLAGGPYNEQFF.

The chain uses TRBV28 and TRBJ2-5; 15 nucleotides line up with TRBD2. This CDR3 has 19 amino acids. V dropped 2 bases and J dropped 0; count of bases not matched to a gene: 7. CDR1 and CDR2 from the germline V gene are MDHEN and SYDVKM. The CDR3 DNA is TGTGCCAGCAGTTTAGTCCAGGGACTAGCGGGAGGTTACCAAGAGACCCAGTACTTC. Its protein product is CASSLVQGLAGGYQETQYF.

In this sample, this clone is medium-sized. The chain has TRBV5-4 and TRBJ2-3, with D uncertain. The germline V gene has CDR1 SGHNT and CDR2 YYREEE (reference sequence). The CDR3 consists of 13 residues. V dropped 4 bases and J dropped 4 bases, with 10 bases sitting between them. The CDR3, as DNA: TGTGCCAGCAGCAAAATAGAGTCAGATACGCAGTATTTT. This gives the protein CASSKIESDTQYF.

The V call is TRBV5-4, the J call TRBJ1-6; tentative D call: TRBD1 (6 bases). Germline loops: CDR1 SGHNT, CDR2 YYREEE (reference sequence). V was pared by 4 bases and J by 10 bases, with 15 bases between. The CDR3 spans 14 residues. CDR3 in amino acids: CASSPAGGSSPLHF. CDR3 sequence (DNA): TGTGCCAGCAGCCCGGCGGGGGGCTCATCACCCCTCCACTTT.

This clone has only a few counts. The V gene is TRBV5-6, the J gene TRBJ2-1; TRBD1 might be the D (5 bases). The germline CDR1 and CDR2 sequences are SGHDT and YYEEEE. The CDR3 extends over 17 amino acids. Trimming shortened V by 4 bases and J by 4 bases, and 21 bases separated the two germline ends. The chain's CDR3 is CASSPTTGRAAYNEQFF. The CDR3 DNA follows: TGTGCCAGCAGCCCCACCACAGGCAGGGCCGCTTACAATGAGCAGTTCTTC.

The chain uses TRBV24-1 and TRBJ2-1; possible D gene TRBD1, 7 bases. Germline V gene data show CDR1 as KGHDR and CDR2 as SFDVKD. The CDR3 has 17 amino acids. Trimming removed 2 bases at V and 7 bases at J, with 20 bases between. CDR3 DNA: TGTGCCACCAGTGATTCACTACAGGGGCGGAGGGGGAATGAGCAGTTCTTC. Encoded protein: CATSDSLQGRRGNEQFF.

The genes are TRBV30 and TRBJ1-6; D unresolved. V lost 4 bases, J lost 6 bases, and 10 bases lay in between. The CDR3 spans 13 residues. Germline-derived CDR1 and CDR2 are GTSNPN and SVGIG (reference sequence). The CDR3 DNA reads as TGTGCCTGGACGAGGCAGTTTAATTCACCCCTCCACTTT. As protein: CAWTRQFNSPLHF.

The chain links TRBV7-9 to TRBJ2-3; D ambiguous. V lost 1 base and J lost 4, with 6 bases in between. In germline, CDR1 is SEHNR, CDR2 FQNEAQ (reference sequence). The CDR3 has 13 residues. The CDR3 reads CASSLGSSDTQYF. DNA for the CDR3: TGTGCCAGCAGCTTAGGGAGTTCAGATACGCAGTATTTT.

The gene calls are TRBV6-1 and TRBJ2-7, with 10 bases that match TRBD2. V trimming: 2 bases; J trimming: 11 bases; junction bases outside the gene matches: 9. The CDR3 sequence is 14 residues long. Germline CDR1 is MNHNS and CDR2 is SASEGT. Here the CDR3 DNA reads TGTGCCAGCAGTGAACGGCCCTTAGCGGGGGGAGAGTACTTC. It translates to CASSERPLAGGEYF.

The CDR3 DNA is TGTGCCAGCAGCGTAGGTGTGGGGGTTGGGACTGAAGCTTTCTTT. This codes for CASSVGVGVGTEAFF. This chain joins TRBV9 and TRBJ1-1; TRBD1 is a possible D gene (5 bases). The CDR3 loop spans 15 amino acids. Germline V gene lookup returns CDR1 SGDLS and CDR2 YYNGEE. V lost 0 bases to trimming and J lost 5 bases, with 14 bases between them.

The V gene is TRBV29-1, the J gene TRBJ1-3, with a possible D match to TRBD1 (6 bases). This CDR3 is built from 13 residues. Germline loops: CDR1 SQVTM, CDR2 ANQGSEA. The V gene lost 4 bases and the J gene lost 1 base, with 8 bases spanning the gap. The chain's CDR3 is CSVGGRSGNTIYF. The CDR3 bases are TGCAGCGTTGGGGGGCGTTCTGGAAACACCATATATTTT.

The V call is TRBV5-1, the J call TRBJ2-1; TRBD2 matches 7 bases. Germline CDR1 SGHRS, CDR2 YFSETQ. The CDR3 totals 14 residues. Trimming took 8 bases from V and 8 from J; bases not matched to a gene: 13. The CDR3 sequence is CASAGTNGFHEQFF. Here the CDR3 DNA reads TGCGCCAGTGCCGGGACTAACGGGTTCCATGAGCAGTTCTTC.

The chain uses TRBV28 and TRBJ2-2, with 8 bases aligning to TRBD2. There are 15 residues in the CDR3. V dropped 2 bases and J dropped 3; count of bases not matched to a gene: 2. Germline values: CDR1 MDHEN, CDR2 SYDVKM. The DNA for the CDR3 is TGTGCCAGCAGTTTAACCGGGAGGGACACCGGGGAGCTGTTTTTT. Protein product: CASSLTGRDTGELFF. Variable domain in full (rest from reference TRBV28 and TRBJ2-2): DVKVTQSSRYLVKRTGEKVFLECVQDMDHENMFWYRQDPGLGLRLIYFSYDVKMKEKGDIPEGYSVSREKKERFSLILESASTNQTSMYLCASSLTGRDTGELFFGEGSRLTVL.

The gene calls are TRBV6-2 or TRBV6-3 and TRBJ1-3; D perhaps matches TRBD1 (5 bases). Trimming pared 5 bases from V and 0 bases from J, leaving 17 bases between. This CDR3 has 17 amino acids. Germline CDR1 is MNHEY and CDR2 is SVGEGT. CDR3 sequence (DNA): TGTGCCAGCAGTCCCCTCAAAGGACACAGCTCTGGAAACACCATATATTTT. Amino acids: CASSPLKGHSSGNTIYF.

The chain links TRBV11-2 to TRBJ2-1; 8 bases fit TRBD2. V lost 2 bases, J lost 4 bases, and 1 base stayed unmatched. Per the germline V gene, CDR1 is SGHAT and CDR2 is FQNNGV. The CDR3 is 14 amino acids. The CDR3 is CASSLTSGYNEQFF. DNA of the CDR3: TGTGCCAGCAGCTTAACTAGCGGATACAATGAGCAGTTCTTC.

DNA of the CDR3: TGTGCCAGCAGCCCCCGACTAGCGGGAGCGGGCGAGCAGTACTTC. It is translated as CASSPRLAGAGEQYF. This rearrangement joins TRBV7-2 to TRBJ2-7, with TRBD2 matching 12 bases. CDR1 and CDR2 (germline): SGHTA, FQGNSA. The CDR3 is 15 residues long. Unmatched junction bases numbered 8, after V lost 5 bases and J lost 6 bases.

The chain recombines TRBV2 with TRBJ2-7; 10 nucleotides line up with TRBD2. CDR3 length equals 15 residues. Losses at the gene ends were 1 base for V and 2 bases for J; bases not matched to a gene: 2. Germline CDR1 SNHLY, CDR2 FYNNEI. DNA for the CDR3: TGTGCCAGCAGTGAAGGGACTAGCGGTCCCTACGAGCAGTACTTC. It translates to CASSEGTSGPYEQYF.

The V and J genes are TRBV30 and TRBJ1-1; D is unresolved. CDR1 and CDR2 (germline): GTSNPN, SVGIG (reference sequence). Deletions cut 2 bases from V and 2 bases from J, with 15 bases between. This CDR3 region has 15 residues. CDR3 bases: TGTGCCTGGAGTCCTATTAGACTGGGTAACACTGAAGCTTTCTTT. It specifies CAWSPIRLGNTEAFF.

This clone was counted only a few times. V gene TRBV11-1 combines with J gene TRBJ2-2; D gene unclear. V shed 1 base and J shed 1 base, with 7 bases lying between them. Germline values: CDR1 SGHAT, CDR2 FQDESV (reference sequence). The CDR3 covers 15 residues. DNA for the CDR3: TGTGCCAGCAGCTTAGGTGGAGTGAACACCGGGGAGCTGTTTTTT. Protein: CASSLGGVNTGELFF.

The CDR3 nucleotides are TGTGCCAGCAGCTCCACAGGGCTGGATACGCAGTATTTT. This translates into CASSSTGLDTQYF. V gene TRBV7-6 combines with J gene TRBJ2-3; D possibly corresponds to TRBD1 (6 bases). The CDR3 is made up of 13 amino acids. Trimming cost V 4 bases and J 6 bases, with 11 bases left between them. The germline CDR1 and CDR2 sequences are SGHVS and FNYEAQ.

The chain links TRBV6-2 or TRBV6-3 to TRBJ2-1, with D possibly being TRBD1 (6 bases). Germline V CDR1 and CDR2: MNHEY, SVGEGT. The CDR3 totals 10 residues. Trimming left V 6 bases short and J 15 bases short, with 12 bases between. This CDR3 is CASSSGVVFF. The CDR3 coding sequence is TGTGCCAGCAGCTCAGGGGTGGTGTTCTTC.

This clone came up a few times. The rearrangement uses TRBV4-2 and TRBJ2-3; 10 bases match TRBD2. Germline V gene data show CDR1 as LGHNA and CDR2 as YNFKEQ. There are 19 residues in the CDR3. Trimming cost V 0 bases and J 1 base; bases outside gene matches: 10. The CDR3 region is CASSQELTSGTSRTDTQYF. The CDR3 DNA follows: TGTGCCAGCAGCCAAGAGTTAACTAGCGGGACCAGTCGCACAGATACGCAGTATTTT.

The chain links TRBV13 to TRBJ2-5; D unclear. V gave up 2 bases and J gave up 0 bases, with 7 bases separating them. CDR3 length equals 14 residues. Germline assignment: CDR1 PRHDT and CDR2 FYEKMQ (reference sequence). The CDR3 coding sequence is TGTGCCAGCAGCTTAAAACAGAACCAAGAGACCCAGTACTTC. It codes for CASSLKQNQETQYF.

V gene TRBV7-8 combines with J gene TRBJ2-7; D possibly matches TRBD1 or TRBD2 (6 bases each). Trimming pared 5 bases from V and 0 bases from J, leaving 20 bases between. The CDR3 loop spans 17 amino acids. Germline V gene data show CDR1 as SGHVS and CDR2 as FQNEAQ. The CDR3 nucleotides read TGTGCCAGCAGCCCCAAGTTAGGGGGGAGAGGCTCCTACGAGCAGTACTTC. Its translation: CASSPKLGGRGSYEQYF.

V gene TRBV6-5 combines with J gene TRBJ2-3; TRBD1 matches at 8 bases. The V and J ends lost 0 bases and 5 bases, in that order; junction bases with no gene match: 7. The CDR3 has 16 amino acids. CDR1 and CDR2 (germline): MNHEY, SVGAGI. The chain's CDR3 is CASSYSRAGGEDTQYF. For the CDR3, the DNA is TGTGCCAGCAGTTACTCGAGGGCAGGGGGCGAAGATACGCAGTATTTT.